The source of this T cell receptor beta chain is a study of blood T cells in healthy people across ages. Overall study results and limits: Long-lived and aged donors differed, with more naive CD4+ cells and higher diversity in the long-lived.

The CDR3 contains 14 residues. J lost 3 bases, V lost 3 bases, and 3 bases had no gene match. CDR1 and CDR2 from the germline V gene are MDHEN and SYDVKM. Regarding this clonotype: Antigen specificity is unknown.

For the second PCR, which ran for about 7 to 12 cycles, a sample-barcoded 5' primer and a J-beta primer mix were used. Tags on each cDNA molecule came from a template-switch adaptor with 12 random nucleotides. A single record per CDR3 protein comes from TCRdb applying MiXCR to the 5' RACE reads. The sample holds about 750,000 distinct CDR3 sequences, approximately 53% seen once. Sample: blood. The receptor comes from an elderly man in good health. This rearrangement joins TRBV28 to TRBJ2-7; 9 bases map to TRBD1. The CDR3: CASSFDRGNYEQYF. CDR3 DNA: TGTGCCAGCAGTTTCGACAGGGGGAACTACGAGCAGTACTTC.